Detailed here is one T cell receptor (beta chain). Clones were read by immunoSEQ multiplex PCR, and TCRdb kept only the in-frame ones, dropping some. The sample has 1.4 million or so clones, about 98.5% seen once. The data originate from a study of shared clonotypes between healthy human individuals. V lost 1 base and J 1 base, leaving 11 bases between the germline ends. The CDR3 consists of 16 residues. Germline V gives CDR1 SGHVS, CDR2 FNYEAQ. Specimen: naive CD4+ T cells sorted from blood. Subset specified: CD45RA+ positively selected. The rearrangement joins TRBV7-6 to TRBJ2-1; D is possibly TRBD1 (5 bases). This sequence was found in a man aged 25 to 40 in good health. CDR3: CASSLGQRRSYNEQFF. CDR3 nucleotides: TGTGCCAGCAGCTTAGGACAGCGCCGTTCCTACAATGAGCAGTTCTTC.